These 8 T cell receptor beta chains originate from one sample sequenced in a study of vaccination effects on CD4 cells after COVID-19. Data came from immunoSEQ multiplex PCR; TCRdb stores just in-frame clones and leaves some out. The table lists fewer than 85,000 clones, 74% of them singletons, with about 2% in the top ten. Their recognized antigens are unknown. Isolating CD4+ T cells followed ten to eleven days of culture. Each participant received a vaccine that was either BNT162b2 or mRNA-1273, given as two doses. The source material was CD4+ T cells from PBMCs cultured without peptide, sampled after COVID-19 vaccination. Receptors originate from a human donor who received a COVID-19 vaccine.

The DNA of the CDR3 is TGTGCCAGCAGCTTAGTGTGGGGGGGCAAAGAGACCCAGTACTTC. Protein: CASSLVWGGKETQYF. This chain uses TRBV7-2 with TRBJ2-5; D might be TRBD2 (7 bases). The length of the CDR3 is 15 residues. The ends were cut back, 1 base at V and 3 bases at J, with 12 bases in the middle. Germline V gene data show CDR1 as SGHTA and CDR2 as FQGNSA. Complete variable domain (other parts from reference TRBV7-2 and TRBJ2-5): GAGVSQSPSNKVTEKGKDVELRCDPISGHTALYWYRQSLGQGLEFLIYFQGNSAPDKSGLPSDRFSAERTGGSVSTLTIQRTQQEDSAVYLCASSLVWGGKETQYFGPGTRLLVL.

V is TRBV24-1 and J is TRBJ2-1; 8 bases map to TRBD1. With 3 bases clipped from V and 0 bases from J, the junction kept 3 bases outside the gene matches. The germline V gene encodes CDR1 KGHDR and CDR2 SFDVKD. This CDR3 region has 16 residues. CDR3 sequence: CATSDRQGSSYNEQFF. For the CDR3, the DNA is TGTGCCACCAGTGATAGACAGGGGAGCTCCTACAATGAGCAGTTCTTC.

This clone was picked up a small number of times. V gene TRBV3-1 (or the pseudogene TRBV3-2) combines with J gene TRBJ1-2; TRBD1 matches 7 bases. V lost 4 bases, J lost 0 bases, and 8 bases stayed unmatched. The CDR3 extends over 16 amino acids. Germline V gene lookup returns CDR1 LGHDT and CDR2 YNNKEL (reference sequence). The CDR3 sequence: CASSLVGDSTNYGYTF. CDR3 bases: TGTGCCAGCAGCCTAGTAGGGGACAGCACTAACTATGGCTACACCTTC.

This chain uses TRBV2 with TRBJ1-3; TRBD1 might be the D (6 bases). The CDR3 consists of 15 residues. The V end lost 8 bases, the J end lost 0 bases, and 14 bases lay between the germline ends. Germline CDR1 and CDR2: SNHLY and FYNNEI. As DNA, the CDR3 is TGTGCCAGCCGGACGGGGACAATCTCTGGAAACACCATATATTTT. This translates into CASRTGTISGNTIYF.

The chain links TRBV11-1 to TRBJ1-2; no clear D. Trimming took 2 bases from V and 8 from J, leaving 12 bases between them. Germline values: CDR1 SGHAT, CDR2 FQDESV (reference sequence). The CDR3 loop spans 13 amino acids. The CDR3 DNA follows: TGTGCCAGCAGCTTAAGTAGGGCCGACGGCTACACCTTC. Protein product: CASSLSRADGYTF.

V gene TRBV5-1 combines with J gene TRBJ2-5; D gene uncertain. CDR1 and CDR2 from the germline V gene are SGHRS and YFSETQ. This CDR3 has 14 residues. The V and J ends lost 4 bases and 4 bases respectively, with 14 bases between them. This CDR3 reads CASSPTIQRETQYF. For the CDR3, the DNA is TGCGCCAGCAGCCCCACCATTCAGCGAGAGACCCAGTACTTC.

This clone was seen a single time. V is TRBV2 and J is TRBJ2-5; 9 bases match TRBD2. The CDR3 is 18 amino acids. Germline V gene data show CDR1 as SNHLY and CDR2 as FYNNEI. The ends lost 8 bases at V and 1 base at J; junction bases unmatched: 17. The CDR3 here is CASGVRRTAGGPQETQYF. In DNA, the CDR3 is TGTGCCAGCGGAGTGAGGAGGACTGCGGGGGGGCCCCAAGAGACCCAGTACTTC.

This chain links TRBV5-8 with TRBJ2-2, with D hard to call. The CDR3 has 16 amino acids. CDR1 and CDR2 from the germline V gene are SGHTS and YDEGEE. Trimming took off 1 base at V and 5 bases at J, with 15 bases between the two ends. The CDR3 nucleotides read TGTGCCAGCAGCTTGATTACACGGGCTCGAACCGGGGAGCTGTTTTTT. The encoded protein is CASSLITRARTGELFF.